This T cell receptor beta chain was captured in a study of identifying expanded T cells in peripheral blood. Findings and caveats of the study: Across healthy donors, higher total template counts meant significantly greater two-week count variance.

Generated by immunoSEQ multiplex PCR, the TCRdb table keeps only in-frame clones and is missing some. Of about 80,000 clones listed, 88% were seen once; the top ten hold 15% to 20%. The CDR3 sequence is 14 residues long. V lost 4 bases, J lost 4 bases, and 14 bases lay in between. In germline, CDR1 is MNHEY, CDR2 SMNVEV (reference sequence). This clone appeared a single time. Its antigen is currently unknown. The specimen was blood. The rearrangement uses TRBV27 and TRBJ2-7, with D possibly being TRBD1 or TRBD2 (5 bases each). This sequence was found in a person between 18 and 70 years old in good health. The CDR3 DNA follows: TGTGCCAGCAGTTCTTTTTCTTGGGGGTACGAGCAGTACTTC. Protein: CASSSFSWGYEQYF.